This is a list of T cell receptor beta chains from one sample in a study of long-term antiretroviral therapy in people with HIV. Sequencing was performed with immunoSEQ multiplex PCR; in TCRdb, only in-frame clones are kept and a portion is missing. The data show roughly 21,000 clones, about nine tenths seen once. The sample was unsorted PBMCs, taken 0.2 years before starting antiretroviral therapy. The receptor set was obtained from a man younger than 35 with HIV. Both conserved end residues are part of each CDR3. The order of the fields is clone size, V gene, D gene, J gene, CDR3 protein, CDR3 DNA. The D gene is left open where the match is weak. The listing skips clone size in some rows; elsewhere it reads once, few, many or a size class.

-,TRBV4-1,TRBD2,TRBJ2-1,CASSQLGGRAYNEQFF,TGCGCCAGCAGCCAGTTGGGCGGGAGAGCCTACAATGAGCAGTTCTTC
-,TRBV7-9,-,TRBJ1-1,CASSPSWGARVNTEAFF,TGTGCCAGCAGCCCTTCATGGGGGGCACGAGTGAACACTGAAGCTTTCTTT
-,TRBV2,-,TRBJ2-3,CASSEDSTDTQYF,TGTGCCAGCAGTGAGGATAGCACAGATACGCAGTATTTT
-,TRBV4-3,-,TRBJ2-1,CASSQGSTGFFNEQFF,TGCGCCAGCAGCCAAGGGTCTACCGGGTTTTTCAATGAGCAGTTCTTC
few,TRBV27,TRBD2,TRBJ2-5,CASSSIAGQQETQYF,TGTGCCAGCAGTTCAATAGCGGGCCAGCAAGAGACCCAGTACTTC
-,TRBV7-8,TRBD2,TRBJ2-3,CASSFLNSGEEYF,TGTGCCAGCAGCTTCCTTAATAGCGGGGAAGAGTATTTT
-,TRBV18,-,TRBJ1-1,CASSPLDVEANTEAFF,TGTGCCAGCTCACCCCTCGATGTCGAGGCGAACACTGAAGCTTTCTTT
-,TRBV6-6,-,TRBJ1-1,CASSYTQGGEAFF,TGTGCCAGCAGTTACACACAGGGTGGTGAAGCTTTCTTT
-,TRBV7-8,TRBD2,TRBJ2-1,CASSGGLADPPDEQFF,TGTGCCAGCAGCGGGGGACTAGCGGACCCCCCGGATGAGCAGTTCTTC
-,TRBV2,TRBD2,TRBJ2-7,CASRDDPGLGSSDEQYF,TGTGCCAGCAGGGATGACCCGGGACTAGGGTCCTCCGACGAGCAGTACTTC
-,TRBV7-9,-,TRBJ2-7,CASSLVSYEWQYF,TGTGCCAGCAGCTTAGTCAGCTACGAGTGGCAGTACTTC
-,TRBV5-5,-,TRBJ2-7,CASSVLKGPLPYEQYF,TGTGCCAGCAGCGTTCTTAAGGGGCCGCTTCCCTACGAGCAGTACTTC
-,TRBV28,-,TRBJ2-1,CASSGVDSYNEQFF,TGTGCCAGCAGTGGCGTGGACTCCTACAATGAGCAGTTCTTC
-,TRBV2,TRBD2,TRBJ2-5,CASSDEGGGGETQYF,TGTGCCAGCAGTGACGAGGGCGGGGGGGGAGAGACCCAGTACTTC
-,TRBV5-5,-,TRBJ1-5,CASSPRTVEGYSNQPQHF,TGTGCCAGCAGCCCGAGGACCGTGGAGGGGTATAGCAATCAGCCCCAGCATTTT
-,TRBV6-4,TRBD2,TRBJ2-3,CASSPRAGHTDTQYF,TGTGCCAGCAGCCCCCGAGCGGGGCACACAGATACGCAGTATTTT
-,TRBV6-1,-,TRBJ1-1,CASHRGRTNTEAFF,TGTGCCAGTCACCGGGGACGGACGAACACTGAAGCTTTCTTT
-,TRBV5-1,TRBD1,TRBJ2-1,CASSPWDRGVGGYNEQFF,TGCGCCAGCAGCCCCTGGGACAGGGGTGTTGGTGGCTACAATGAGCAGTTCTTC
-,TRBV25-1,TRBD1,TRBJ1-2,CASSEPGDRDSYGYTF,TGTGCCAGCAGTGAACCCGGGGACAGGGATTCCTATGGCTACACCTTC
-,TRBV5-6,-,TRBJ1-2,CASSFRSIANYGYTF,TGTGCCAGCAGCTTTAGATCAATAGCTAACTATGGCTACACCTTC
once,TRBV19,-,TRBJ1-2,CASSVNGLGGYTF,TGTGCCAGTTCGGTTAACGGCCTAGGGGGCTACACCTTC
-,TRBV6-6,-,TRBJ1-1,CASSLETTNTEAFF,TGTGCCAGCAGCCTAGAGACGACGAACACTGAAGCTTTCTTT
-,TRBV7-3,TRBD1,TRBJ2-3,CASSLTGTGGVTDTQYF,TGTGCCAGCAGCTTAACGGGGACAGGGGGGGTCACAGATACGCAGTATTTT
-,TRBV29-1,-,TRBJ1-2,CSVEDLLLRYTF,TGCAGCGTTGAAGATCTACTCCTCCGCTACACCTTC
-,TRBV10-3,TRBD1,TRBJ2-7,CAISESGTGDEQYF,TGTGCCATCAGTGAGTCCGGGACAGGGGACGAGCAGTACTTC
few,TRBV19,-,TRBJ1-2,CASSWGTHYGYTF,TGTGCCAGTAGTTGGGGGACCCACTATGGCTACACCTTC
-,TRBV7-9,-,TRBJ1-5,CASRDGLNQPQHF,TGTGCCAGTAGGGACGGATTAAATCAGCCCCAGCATTTT
-,TRBV18,TRBD1,TRBJ1-4,CASSPSSEGTGGEKLFF,TGTGCCAGCTCACCCTCTTCGGAAGGGACAGGGGGAGAAAAACTGTTTTTT
-,TRBV18,TRBD1,TRBJ1-1,CASSPSRQGGGTEAFF,TGTGCCAGCTCACCCAGTCGACAGGGAGGTGGAACTGAAGCTTTCTTT
-,TRBV4-3,-,TRBJ1-5,CASSQGVSGDQPQHF,TGCGCCAGCAGCCAAGGCGTCTCAGGGGATCAGCCCCAGCATTTT
-,TRBV27,TRBD2,TRBJ2-3,CASSLLRGSTDTQYF,TGTGCCAGCAGTTTATTGCGGGGGAGTACAGATACGCAGTATTTT
-,TRBV5-1,-,TRBJ2-2,CASSPLTGNTGELFF,TGCGCCAGCAGCCCGCTGACGGGGAACACCGGGGAGCTGTTTTTT
-,TRBV9,-,TRBJ2-7,CASSVGLSWDEQYF,TGTGCCAGCAGCGTAGGTTTATCCTGGGACGAGCAGTACTTC
-,TRBV11-1,TRBD1,TRBJ1-1,CAIRGGPSTEAFF,TGTGCCATTCGAGGGGGCCCTAGCACTGAAGCTTTCTTT
-,TRBV18,-,TRBJ2-1,CASSPPAGANNEQFF,TGTGCCAGCTCACCACCGGCGGGGGCGAACAATGAGCAGTTCTTC
-,TRBV5-1,-,TRBJ2-5,CASSLLVGSGETQYF,TGCGCCAGCAGCTTGTTGGTCGGGTCAGGGGAGACCCAGTACTTC
-,TRBV23-1,-,TRBJ1-5,CASSQAGTCNQPQHF,TGCGCCAGCAGTCAAGCTGGGACCTGCAATCAGCCCCAGCATTTT
-,TRBV11-1,-,TRBJ1-2,CASGALSYGYTF,TGTGCCAGCGGGGCTTTGAGCTATGGCTACACCTTC
-,TRBV4-3,-,TRBJ2-1,CASSPGYLDEQFF,TGCGCCAGCAGTCCGGGCTATTTGGATGAGCAGTTCTTC
-,TRBV6-5,-,TRBJ2-7,CASKTRGQSTEQYF,TGTGCCAGCAAAACCAGGGGCCAATCTACGGAGCAGTACTTC
-,TRBV5-5,-,TRBJ2-7,CASSARNYYEQYF,TGTGCCAGCAGCGCCAGAAACTACTACGAGCAGTACTTC
-,TRBV11-2,TRBD1,TRBJ2-1,CASSSGTGGSEQFF,TGTGCCAGCAGTTCCGGGACAGGGGGAAGTGAGCAGTTCTTC
-,TRBV6-1,TRBD2,TRBJ2-7,CASSGGEVYEQYF,TGTGCCAGCTCGGGGGGAGAAGTTTACGAGCAGTACTTC
-,TRBV4-1,-,TRBJ1-1,CASSQGGLNGEAFF,TGCGCCAGCAGCCAAGGTGGACTGAACGGTGAAGCTTTCTTT
-,TRBV11-2,TRBD2,TRBJ2-5,CASMGPSGPYRQETQYF,TGTGCCAGCATGGGGCCTAGCGGCCCCTATAGACAAGAGACCCAGTACTTC
-,TRBV5-1,-,TRBJ1-1,CASSLALSGTEAFF,TGCGCCAGCAGCTTGGCCCTGAGCGGGACTGAAGCTTTCTTT
-,TRBV6-5,TRBD1,TRBJ1-1,CASSRQGALTEAFF,TGTGCCAGCAGTAGACAGGGGGCCCTAACTGAAGCTTTCTTT
-,TRBV7-9,-,TRBJ2-7,CASSLAAYEQYF,TGTGCCAGCAGCTTAGCCGCCTACGAGCAGTACTTC
-,TRBV10-2,-,TRBJ2-7,CASTQNQGDFSYEQYF,TGCGCCAGCACCCAAAATCAGGGGGACTTTTCCTACGAGCAGTACTTC
-,TRBV4-2,-,TRBJ2-3,CASSQDRWAGRLGRGTDTQYF,TGTGCCAGCAGCCAAGATAGGTGGGCAGGGAGACTGGGAAGAGGCACAGATACGCAGTATTTT
-,TRBV9,-,TRBJ2-2,CASSVVEAGELFF,TGTGCCAGCAGCGTAGTCGAGGCCGGGGAGCTGTTTTTT
few,TRBV5-4,-,TRBJ2-7,CASSYTATSSYEQYF,TGTGCCAGCAGCTACACTGCGACCAGCTCCTACGAGCAGTACTTC
-,TRBV7-9,-,TRBJ1-2,CASSFGRAYGYTF,TGTGCCAGCAGCTTCGGACGGGCATATGGCTACACCTTC
-,TRBV6-5,TRBD1,TRBJ1-2,CASSYGTRGSYGYTF,TGTGCCAGCAGTTACGGGACCAGGGGGTCCTATGGCTACACCTTC
-,TRBV27,-,TRBJ2-3,CASSRLTSTDTQYF,TGTGCCAGCAGTCGCCTCACTAGCACAGATACGCAGTATTTT
-,TRBV6-1,-,TRBJ1-5,CASSRGGQPQHF,TGTGCCAGCAGCAGGGGCGGACAGCCCCAGCATTTT
once,TRBV4-3,-,TRBJ2-5,CASSPQTSGGETQYF,TGCGCCAGCAGCCCTCAAACGAGCGGAGGGGAGACCCAGTACTTC
-,TRBV30,-,TRBJ2-2,CAWTREIANTGELFF,TGTGCCTGGACCCGGGAGATCGCGAACACCGGGGAGCTGTTTTTT
-,TRBV11-1,-,TRBJ1-2,CASSLRRGREIYGYTF,TGTGCCAGCAGCTTAAGGAGAGGTCGGGAGATCTATGGCTACACCTTC